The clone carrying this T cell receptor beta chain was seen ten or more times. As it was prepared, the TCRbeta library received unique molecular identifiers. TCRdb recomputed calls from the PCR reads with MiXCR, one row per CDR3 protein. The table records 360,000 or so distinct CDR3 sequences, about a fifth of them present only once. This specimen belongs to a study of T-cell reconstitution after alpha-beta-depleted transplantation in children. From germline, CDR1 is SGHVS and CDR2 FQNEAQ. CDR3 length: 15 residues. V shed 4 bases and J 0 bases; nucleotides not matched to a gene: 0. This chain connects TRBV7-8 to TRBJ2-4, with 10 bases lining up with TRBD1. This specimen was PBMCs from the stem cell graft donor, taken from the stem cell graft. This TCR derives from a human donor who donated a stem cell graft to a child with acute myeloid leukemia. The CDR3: CASSWDRGAKNIQYF. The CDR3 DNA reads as TGTGCCAGCAGCTGGGACAGGGGAGCCAAAAACATTCAGTACTTC.